This TCR beta chain is from a study of T cells after somatic rescue of genetic block. The CDR3 is 16 amino acids. Germline CDR1 is LNHDA and CDR2 is SQIVND (reference sequence). Trimming left V 3 bases short and J 4 bases short, with 18 bases between. TCRdb keeps only in-frame clones here, not all; method: immunoSEQ multiplex PCR. The sample lists tens of thousands of clones; 70% to 90% were seen once. Sequencing used peripheral blood mononuclear cells (PBMCs). The source of this sequence is a woman between 18 and 30 years old. The rearrangement uses TRBV19 and TRBJ1-2, with a weak D call TRBD1 (6 bases). DNA for the CDR3: TGTGCCAGTAGTATCCCTCCGACAGGCGAGGGCTATGGCTACACCTTC. Protein sequence: CASSIPPTGEGYGYTF.